Included here is one TCR beta chain sequence, with context. The sample originates from a study of CD8 T cells in Susac syndrome. A quantity of 0.5 to 1 ug RNA underwent reverse transcription using random hexamers. With immunoSEQ multiplex PCR, TCR beta CDR3 was amplified across 54 Vbeta and 13 Jbeta. In TCRdb, the immunoSEQ multiplex PCR reads were re-called with MiXCR into one record per CDR3 protein. This sample has about 290,000 distinct CDR3 sequences, with about 89% found just once. The authors sequenced TCR beta from blood CD8+ and CD4+ T cells. Negative magnetic isolation gave CD8+ and CD4+ cells; FACS enriched CD8+ TEMRA. The germline V and J ends were trimmed by 4 bases and 0 bases, with 10 bases remaining between them. Germline V CDR1 and CDR2: MGHRA, YSYEKL. This CDR3 has 14 residues.

The TCR comes from a human donor with multiple sclerosis. This rearrangement joins TRBV4-1 to TRBJ2-7; D uncertain. Sequencing was carried out using CD8+ T cells from PBMCs. The CDR3 DNA reads as TGCGCCAGCAGCCCCAGAGGAAGCTCCTACGAGCAGTACTTC. Translating it yields CASSPRGSSYEQYF.